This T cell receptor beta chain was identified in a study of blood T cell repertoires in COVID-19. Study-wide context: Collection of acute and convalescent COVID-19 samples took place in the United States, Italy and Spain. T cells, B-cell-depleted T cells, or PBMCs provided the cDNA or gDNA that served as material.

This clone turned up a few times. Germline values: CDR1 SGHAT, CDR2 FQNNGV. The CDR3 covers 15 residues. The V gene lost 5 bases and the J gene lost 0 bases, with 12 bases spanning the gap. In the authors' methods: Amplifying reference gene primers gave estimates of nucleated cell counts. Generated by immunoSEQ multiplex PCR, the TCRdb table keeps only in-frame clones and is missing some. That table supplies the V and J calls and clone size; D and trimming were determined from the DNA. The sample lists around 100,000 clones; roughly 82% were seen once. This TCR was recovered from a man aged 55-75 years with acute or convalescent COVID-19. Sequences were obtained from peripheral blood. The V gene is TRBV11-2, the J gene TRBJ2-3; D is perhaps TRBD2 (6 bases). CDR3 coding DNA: TGTGCCAGCAGCGATAGCGGTTCTAGCACAGATACGCAGTATTTT. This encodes CASSDSGSSTDTQYF.